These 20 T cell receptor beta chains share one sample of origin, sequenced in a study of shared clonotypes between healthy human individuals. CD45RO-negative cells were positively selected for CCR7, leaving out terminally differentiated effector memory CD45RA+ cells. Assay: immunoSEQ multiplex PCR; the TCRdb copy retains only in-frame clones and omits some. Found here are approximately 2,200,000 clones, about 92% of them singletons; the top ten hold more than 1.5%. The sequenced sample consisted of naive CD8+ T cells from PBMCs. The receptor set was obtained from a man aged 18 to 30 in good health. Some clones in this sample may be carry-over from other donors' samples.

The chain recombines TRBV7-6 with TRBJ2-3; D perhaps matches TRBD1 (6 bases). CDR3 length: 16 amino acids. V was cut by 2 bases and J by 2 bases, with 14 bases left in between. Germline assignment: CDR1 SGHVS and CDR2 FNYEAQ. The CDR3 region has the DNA TGTGCCAGCAGCTTATTGGGTGACAGGAACACAGATACGCAGTATTTT. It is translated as CASSLLGDRNTDTQYF.

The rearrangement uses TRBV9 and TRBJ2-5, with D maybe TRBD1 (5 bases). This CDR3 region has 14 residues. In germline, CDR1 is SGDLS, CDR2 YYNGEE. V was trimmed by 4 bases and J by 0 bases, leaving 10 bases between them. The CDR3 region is CASSPLGHQETQYF. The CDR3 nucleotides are TGTGCCAGCAGCCCGTTGGGGCACCAAGAGACCCAGTACTTC.

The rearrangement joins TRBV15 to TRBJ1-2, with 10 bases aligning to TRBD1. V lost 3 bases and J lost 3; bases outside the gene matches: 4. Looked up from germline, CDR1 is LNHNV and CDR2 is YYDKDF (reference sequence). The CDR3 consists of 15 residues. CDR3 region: CATSRDRGLYYGYTF. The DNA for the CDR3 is TGTGCCACCAGCAGGGACAGGGGGTTGTACTATGGCTACACCTTC.

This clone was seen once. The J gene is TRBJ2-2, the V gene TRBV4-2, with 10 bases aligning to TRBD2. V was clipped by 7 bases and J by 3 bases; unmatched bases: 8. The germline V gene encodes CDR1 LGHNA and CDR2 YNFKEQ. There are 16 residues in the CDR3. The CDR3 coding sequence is TGTGCCAGCACCACAAGTAGCGGGAGGTACACCGGGGAGCTGTTTTTT. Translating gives CASTTSSGRYTGELFF.

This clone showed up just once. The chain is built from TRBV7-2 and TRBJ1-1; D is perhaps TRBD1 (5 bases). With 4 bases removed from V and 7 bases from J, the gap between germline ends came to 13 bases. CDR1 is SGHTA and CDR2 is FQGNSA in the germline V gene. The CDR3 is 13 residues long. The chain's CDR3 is CASSWGGGNEAFF. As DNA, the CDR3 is TGTGCCAGCAGCTGGGGGGGAGGGAATGAAGCTTTCTTT. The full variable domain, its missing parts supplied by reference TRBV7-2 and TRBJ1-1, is GAGVSQSPSNKVTEKGKDVELRCDPISGHTALYWYRQSLGQGLEFLIYFQGNSAPDKSGLPSDRFSAERTGGSVSTLTIQRTQQEDSAVYLCASSWGGGNEAFFGQGTRLTVV.

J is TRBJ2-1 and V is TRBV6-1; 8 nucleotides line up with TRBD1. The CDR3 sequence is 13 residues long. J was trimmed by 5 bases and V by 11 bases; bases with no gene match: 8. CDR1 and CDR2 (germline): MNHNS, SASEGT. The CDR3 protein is CAAWTGTHNEQFF. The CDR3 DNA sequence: TGTGCCGCGTGGACAGGGACCCACAATGAGCAGTTCTTC.

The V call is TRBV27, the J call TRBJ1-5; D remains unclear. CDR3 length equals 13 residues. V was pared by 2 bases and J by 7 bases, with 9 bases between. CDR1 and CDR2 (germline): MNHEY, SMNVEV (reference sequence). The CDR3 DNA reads TGTGCCAGCAGTTTAGGGATAGGGCAGCCCCAGCATTTT. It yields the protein CASSLGIGQPQHF.

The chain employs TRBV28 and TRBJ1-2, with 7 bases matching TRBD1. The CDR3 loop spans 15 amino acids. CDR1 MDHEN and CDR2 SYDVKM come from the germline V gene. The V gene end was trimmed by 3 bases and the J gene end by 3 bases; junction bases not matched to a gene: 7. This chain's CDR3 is CASSFIRGPHYGYTF. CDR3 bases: TGTGCCAGCAGTTTCATAAGGGGGCCGCACTATGGCTACACCTTC.

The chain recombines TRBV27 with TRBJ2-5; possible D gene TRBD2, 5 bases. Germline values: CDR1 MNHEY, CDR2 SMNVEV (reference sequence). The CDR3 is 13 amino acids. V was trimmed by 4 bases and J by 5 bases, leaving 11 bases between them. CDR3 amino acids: CASSYLGGETQYF. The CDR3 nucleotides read TGTGCCAGCAGTTATTTGGGCGGGGAGACCCAGTACTTC.

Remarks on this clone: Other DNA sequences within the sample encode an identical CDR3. CDR3 sequence (DNA): TGTGCCAGCAGCTTGGCAAACTATGGCTACACCTTC. This codes for CASSLANYGYTF. The chain couples TRBV7-9 to TRBJ1-2; no clear D gene. The CDR3 has 12 residues. The germline CDR1 and CDR2 sequences are SEHNR and FQNEAQ (reference sequence). The germline V and J ends were trimmed by 3 bases and 2 bases, with 4 bases remaining between them.

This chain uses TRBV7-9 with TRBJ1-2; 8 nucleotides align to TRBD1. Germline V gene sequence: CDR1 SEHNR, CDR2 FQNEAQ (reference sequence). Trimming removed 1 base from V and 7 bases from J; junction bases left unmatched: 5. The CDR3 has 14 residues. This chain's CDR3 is CASSLGTGTLGYTF. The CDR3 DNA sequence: TGTGCCAGCAGCTTAGGGACAGGGACGCTTGGCTACACCTTC.

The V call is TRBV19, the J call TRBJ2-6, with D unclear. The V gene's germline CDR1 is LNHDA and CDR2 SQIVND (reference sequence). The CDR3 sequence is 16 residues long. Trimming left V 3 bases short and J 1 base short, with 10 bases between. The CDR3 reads CASSMGPWSGANVLTF. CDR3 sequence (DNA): TGTGCCAGTAGTATGGGTCCGTGGTCTGGGGCCAACGTCCTGACTTTC.

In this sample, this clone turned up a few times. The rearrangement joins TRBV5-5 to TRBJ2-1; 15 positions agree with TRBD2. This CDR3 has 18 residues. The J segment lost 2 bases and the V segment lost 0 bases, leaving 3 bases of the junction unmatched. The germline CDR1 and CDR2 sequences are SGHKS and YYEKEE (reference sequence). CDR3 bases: TGTGCCAGCAGCTTGGGAGGACTAGCGGGAGGGCCCTACAATGAGCAGTTCTTC. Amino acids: CASSLGGLAGGPYNEQFF.

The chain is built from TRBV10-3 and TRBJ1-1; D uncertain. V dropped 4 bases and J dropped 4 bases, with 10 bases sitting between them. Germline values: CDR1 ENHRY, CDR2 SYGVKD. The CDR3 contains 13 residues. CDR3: CAISGWEGTEAFF. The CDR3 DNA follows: TGTGCCATCAGTGGGTGGGAGGGCACTGAAGCTTTCTTT.

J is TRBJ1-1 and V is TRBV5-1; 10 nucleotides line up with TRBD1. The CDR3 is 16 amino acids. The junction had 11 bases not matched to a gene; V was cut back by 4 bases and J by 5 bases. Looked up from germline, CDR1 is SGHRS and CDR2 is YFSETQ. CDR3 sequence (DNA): TGCGCCAGCAGCCCAGACAGGGGGCGGGTGGGAACTGAAGCTTTCTTT. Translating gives CASSPDRGRVGTEAFF.

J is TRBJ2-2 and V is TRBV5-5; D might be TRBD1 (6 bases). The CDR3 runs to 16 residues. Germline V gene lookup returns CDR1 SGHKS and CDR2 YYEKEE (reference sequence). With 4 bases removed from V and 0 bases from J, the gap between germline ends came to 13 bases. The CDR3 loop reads CASSPADSPNTGELFF. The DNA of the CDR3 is TGTGCCAGCAGCCCGGCGGACAGCCCGAACACCGGGGAGCTGTTTTTT. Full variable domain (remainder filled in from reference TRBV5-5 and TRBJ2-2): DAGVTQSPTHLIKTRGQQVTLRCSPISGHKSVSWYQQVLGQGPQFIFQYYEKEERGRGNFPDRFSARQFPNYSSELNVNALLLGDSALYLCASSPADSPNTGELFFGEGSRLTVL.

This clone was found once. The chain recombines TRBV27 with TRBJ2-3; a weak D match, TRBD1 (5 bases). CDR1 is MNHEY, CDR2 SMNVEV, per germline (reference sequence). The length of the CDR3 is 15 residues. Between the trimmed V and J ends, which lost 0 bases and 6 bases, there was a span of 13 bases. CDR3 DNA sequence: TGTGCCAGCAGTTTATCGAAAGGGGCGTGGGATACGCAGTATTTT. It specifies CASSLSKGAWDTQYF.

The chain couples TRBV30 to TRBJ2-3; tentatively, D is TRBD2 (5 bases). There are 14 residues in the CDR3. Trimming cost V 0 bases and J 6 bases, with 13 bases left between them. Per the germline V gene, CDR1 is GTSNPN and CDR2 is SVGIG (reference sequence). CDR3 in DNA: TGTGCCTGGAGTGTACTGGGAGTTGGGGATACGCAGTATTTT. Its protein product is CAWSVLGVGDTQYF.

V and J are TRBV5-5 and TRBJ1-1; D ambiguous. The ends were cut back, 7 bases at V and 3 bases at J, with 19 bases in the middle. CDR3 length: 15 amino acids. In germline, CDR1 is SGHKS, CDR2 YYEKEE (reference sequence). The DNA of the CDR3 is TGTGCCAGCCAACCAACCCTGGGGAGGGACACTGAAGCTTTCTTT. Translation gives CASQPTLGRDTEAFF.

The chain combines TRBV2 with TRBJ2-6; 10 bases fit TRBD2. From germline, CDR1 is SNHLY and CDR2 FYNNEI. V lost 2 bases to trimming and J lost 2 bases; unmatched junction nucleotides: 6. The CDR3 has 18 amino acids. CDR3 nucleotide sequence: TGTGCCAGCAGTGAACCAGGACTAGCGGAGACTGGGGCCAACGTCCTGACTTTC. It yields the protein CASSEPGLAETGANVLTF. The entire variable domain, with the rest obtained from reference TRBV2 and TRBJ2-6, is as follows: EPEVTQTPSHQVTQMGQEVILRCVPISNHLYFYWYRQILGQKVEFLVSFYNNEISEKSEIFDDQFSVERPDGSNFTLKIRSTKLEDSAMYFCASSEPGLAETGANVLTFGAGSRLTVL.